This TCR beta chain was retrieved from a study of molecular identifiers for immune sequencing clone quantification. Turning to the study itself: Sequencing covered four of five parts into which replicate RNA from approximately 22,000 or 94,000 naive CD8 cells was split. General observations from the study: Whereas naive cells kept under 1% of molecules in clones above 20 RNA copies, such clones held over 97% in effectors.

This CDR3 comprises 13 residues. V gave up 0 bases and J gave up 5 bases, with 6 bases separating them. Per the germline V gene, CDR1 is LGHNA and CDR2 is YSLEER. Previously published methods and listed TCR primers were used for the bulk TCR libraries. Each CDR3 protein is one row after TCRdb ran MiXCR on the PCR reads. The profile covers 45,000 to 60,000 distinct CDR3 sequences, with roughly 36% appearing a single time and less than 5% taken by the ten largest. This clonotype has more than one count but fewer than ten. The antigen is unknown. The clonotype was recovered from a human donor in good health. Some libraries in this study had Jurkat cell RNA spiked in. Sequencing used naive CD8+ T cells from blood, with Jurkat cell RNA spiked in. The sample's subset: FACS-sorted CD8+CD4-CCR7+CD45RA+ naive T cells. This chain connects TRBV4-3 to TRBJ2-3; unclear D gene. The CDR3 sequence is CASSQDLEDTQYF. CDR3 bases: TGCGCCAGCAGCCAAGATTTGGAAGATACGCAGTATTTT.